The subject of this entry is one T cell receptor (beta chain). V was shortened by 6 bases and J by 4 bases, with 4 bases between the two germline ends. CDR3 length equals 10 residues. Per germline, CDR1 SNHLY and CDR2 FYNNEI. This specimen belongs to a study of blood T cell repertoires in COVID-19. Study at large: Some COVID-19 samples were acute and others convalescent; all came from the United States, Italy and Spain.

Original handling: Quantification of nucleated cells was approximated via reference gene primer amplification. Sequencing used immunoSEQ multiplex PCR; TCRdb keeps in-frame clones, though not all of them. That table gives V, J and clone size, and the DNA gave D and trimming. Among 200,000 or so clones listed, 80% to 85% were seen once. Sequencing used peripheral blood. This receptor was identified in a woman in her forties with acute or convalescent COVID-19. The chain recombines TRBV2 with TRBJ2-7; no definite D call. CDR3 region: CASSVYEQYF. CDR3 nucleotide sequence: TGTGCCAGCAGCGTATACGAGCAGTACTTC.